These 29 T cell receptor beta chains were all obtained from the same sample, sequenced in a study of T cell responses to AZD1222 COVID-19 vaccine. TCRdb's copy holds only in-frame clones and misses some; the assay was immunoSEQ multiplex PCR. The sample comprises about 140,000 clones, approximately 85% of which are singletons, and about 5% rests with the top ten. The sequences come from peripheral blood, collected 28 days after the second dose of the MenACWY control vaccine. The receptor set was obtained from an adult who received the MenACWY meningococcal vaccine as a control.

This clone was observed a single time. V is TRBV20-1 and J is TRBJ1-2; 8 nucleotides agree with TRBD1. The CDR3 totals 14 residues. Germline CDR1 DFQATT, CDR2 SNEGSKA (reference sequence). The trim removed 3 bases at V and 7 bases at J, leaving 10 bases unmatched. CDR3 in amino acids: CSASGQGEARGYTF. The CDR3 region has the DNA TGCAGTGCTAGTGGACAGGGAGAGGCTCGTGGCTACACCTTC.

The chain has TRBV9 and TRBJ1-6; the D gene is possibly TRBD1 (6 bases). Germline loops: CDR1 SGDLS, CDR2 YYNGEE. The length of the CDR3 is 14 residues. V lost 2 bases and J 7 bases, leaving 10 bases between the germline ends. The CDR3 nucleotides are TGTGCCAGCAGCGTCGCGGGGGCCAATTCACCCCTCCACTTT. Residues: CASSVAGANSPLHF.

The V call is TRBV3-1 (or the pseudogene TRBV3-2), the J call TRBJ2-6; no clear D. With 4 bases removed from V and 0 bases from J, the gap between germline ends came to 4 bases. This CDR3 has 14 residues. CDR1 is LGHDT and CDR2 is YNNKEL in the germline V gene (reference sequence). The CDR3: CASSPVSGANVLTF. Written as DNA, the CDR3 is TGTGCCAGCAGCCCAGTCTCTGGGGCCAACGTCCTGACTTTC.

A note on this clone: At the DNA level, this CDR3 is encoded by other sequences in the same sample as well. The CDR3 DNA reads TGTGCCAGCAGCTTAGTCAATCAGCCCCAGCATTTT. It codes for CASSLVNQPQHF. The V call is TRBV7-8, the J call TRBJ1-5; D is uncertain. CDR1 and CDR2 from the germline V gene are SGHVS and FQNEAQ. The germline V and J ends were trimmed by 1 base and 3 bases, with 1 base remaining between them. The CDR3 extends over 12 amino acids.

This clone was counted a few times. CDR3 in amino acids: CASSLDRQKAFF. The CDR3 bases are TGTGCCAGCAGCTTAGATCGGCAGAAAGCTTTCTTT. V is TRBV7-8 and J is TRBJ1-1; no clear D gene. This CDR3 region has 12 residues. Germline values: CDR1 SGHVS, CDR2 FQNEAQ. Between the trimmed V and J ends, which lost 1 base and 9 bases, there was a span of 9 bases.

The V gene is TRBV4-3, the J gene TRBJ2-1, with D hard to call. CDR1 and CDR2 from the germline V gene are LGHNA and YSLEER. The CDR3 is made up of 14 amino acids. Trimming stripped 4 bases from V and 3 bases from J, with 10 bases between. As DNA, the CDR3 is TGCGCCAGCAGCCCCAAGGGTCGCTACAATGAGCAGTTCTTC. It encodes CASSPKGRYNEQFF.

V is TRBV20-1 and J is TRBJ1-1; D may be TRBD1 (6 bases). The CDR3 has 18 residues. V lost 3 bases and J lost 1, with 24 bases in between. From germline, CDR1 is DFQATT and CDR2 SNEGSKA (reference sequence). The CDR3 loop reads CSASVFEGGAGKNTEAFF. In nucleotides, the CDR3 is TGCAGTGCTAGTGTTTTTGAAGGGGGAGCGGGGAAGAACACTGAAGCTTTCTTT.

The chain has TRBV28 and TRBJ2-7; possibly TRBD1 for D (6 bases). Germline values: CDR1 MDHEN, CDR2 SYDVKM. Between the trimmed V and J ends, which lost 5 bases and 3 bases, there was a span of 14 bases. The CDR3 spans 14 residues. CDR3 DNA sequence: TGTGCCAGCAGTCGCCCGGGACACAACTACGAGCAGTACTTC. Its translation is CASSRPGHNYEQYF.

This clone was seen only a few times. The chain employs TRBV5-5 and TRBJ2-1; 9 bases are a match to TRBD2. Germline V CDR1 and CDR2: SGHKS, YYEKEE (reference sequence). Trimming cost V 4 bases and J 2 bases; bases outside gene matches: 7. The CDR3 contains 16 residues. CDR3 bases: TGTGCCAGCAGCCGGTCCGCGGGAGGGACCTACAATGAGCAGTTCTTC. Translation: CASSRSAGGTYNEQFF.

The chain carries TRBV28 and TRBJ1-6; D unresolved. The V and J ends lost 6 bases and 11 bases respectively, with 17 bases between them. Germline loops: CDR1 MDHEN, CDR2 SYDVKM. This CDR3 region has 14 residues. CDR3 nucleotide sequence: TGTGCCAGCAGCCCCATGTCGGGGTTGACACCCCTCCACTTT. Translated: CASSPMSGLTPLHF.

In nucleotides, the CDR3 is TGCAGCGTTGAAGGGACCTGGGCTTCGTCCCATGAGCAGTTCTTC. Its translation: CSVEGTWASSHEQFF. The rearrangement uses TRBV29-1 and TRBJ2-1, with D unclear. V lost 1 base and J 8 bases, leaving 18 bases between the germline ends. Germline CDR1 is SQVTM and CDR2 is ANQGSEA. The CDR3 length is 15 residues.

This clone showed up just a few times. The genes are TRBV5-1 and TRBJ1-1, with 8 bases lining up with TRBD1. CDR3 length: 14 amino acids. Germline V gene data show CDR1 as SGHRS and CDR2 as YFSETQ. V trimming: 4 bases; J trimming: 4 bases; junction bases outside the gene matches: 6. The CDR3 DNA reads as TGCGCCAGCAGCCCGGACAGGGTGGCCACTGAAGCTTTCTTT. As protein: CASSPDRVATEAFF.

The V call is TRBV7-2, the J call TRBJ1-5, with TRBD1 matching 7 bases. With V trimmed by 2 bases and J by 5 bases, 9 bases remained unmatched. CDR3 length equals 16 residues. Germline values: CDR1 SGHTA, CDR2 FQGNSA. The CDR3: CASSLTGARGDQPQHF. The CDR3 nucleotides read TGTGCCAGCAGCTTAACAGGGGCAAGGGGTGATCAGCCCCAGCATTTT.

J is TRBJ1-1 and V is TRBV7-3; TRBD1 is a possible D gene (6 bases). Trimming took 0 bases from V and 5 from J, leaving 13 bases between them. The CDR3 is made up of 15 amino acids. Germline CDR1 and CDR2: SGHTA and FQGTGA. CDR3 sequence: CASSLTPGGVTEAFF. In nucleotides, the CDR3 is TGTGCCAGCAGCTTAACTCCGGGGGGCGTTACTGAAGCTTTCTTT.

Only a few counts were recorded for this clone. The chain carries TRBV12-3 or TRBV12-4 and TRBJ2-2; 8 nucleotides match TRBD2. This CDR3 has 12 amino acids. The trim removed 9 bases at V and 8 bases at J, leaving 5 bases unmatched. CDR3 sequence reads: CASAGGGGELFF. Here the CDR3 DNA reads TGTGCCAGTGCGGGGGGAGGTGGGGAGCTGTTTTTT.

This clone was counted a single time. Here the CDR3 DNA reads TGTGCCAGCCGTGGTAGCGGGAGATTCGAGCAGTACTTC. Encoded protein: CASRGSGRFEQYF. This chain links TRBV28 with TRBJ2-7; 9 positions match TRBD2. The germline V gene encodes CDR1 MDHEN and CDR2 SYDVKM. This CDR3 has 13 residues. With 8 bases clipped from V and 6 bases from J, the junction kept 8 bases outside the gene matches.

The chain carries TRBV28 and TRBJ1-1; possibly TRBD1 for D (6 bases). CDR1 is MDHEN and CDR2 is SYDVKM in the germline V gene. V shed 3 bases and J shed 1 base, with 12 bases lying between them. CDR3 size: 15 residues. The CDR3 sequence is CASSFLGGQNTEAFF. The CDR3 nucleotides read TGTGCCAGCAGTTTTTTGGGGGGGCAGAACACTGAAGCTTTCTTT. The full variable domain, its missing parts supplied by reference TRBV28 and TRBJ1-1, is DVKVTQSSRYLVKRTGEKVFLECVQDMDHENMFWYRQDPGLGLRLIYFSYDVKMKEKGDIPEGYSVSREKKERFSLILESASTNQTSMYLCASSFLGGQNTEAFFGQGTRLTVV.

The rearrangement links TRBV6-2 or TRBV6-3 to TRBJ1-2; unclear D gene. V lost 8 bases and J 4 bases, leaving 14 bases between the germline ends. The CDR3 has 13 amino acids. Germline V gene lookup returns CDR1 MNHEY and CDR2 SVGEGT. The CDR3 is CASRQLRVYGYTF. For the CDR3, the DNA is TGTGCCAGCCGCCAGCTAAGGGTCTATGGCTACACCTTC.

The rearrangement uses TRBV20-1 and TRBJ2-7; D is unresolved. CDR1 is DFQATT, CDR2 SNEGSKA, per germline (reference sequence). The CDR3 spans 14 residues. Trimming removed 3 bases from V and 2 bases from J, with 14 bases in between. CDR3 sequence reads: CSASRGRTAYEQYF. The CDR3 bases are TGCAGTGCTAGTCGCGGAAGGACCGCCTACGAGCAGTACTTC.

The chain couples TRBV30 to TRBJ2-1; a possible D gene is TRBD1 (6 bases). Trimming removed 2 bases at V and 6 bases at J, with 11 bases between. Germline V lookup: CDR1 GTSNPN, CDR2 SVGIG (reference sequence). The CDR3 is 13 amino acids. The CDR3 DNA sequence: TGTGCCTGGAGTCTACACAGGGTCAATGAGCAGTTCTTC. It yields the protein CAWSLHRVNEQFF.

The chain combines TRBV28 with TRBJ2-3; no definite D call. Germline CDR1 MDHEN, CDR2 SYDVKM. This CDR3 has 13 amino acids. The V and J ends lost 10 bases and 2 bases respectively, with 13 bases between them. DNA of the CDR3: TGTGCCACCCGAGTGGGATCCACAGATACGCAGTATTTT. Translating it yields CATRVGSTDTQYF.

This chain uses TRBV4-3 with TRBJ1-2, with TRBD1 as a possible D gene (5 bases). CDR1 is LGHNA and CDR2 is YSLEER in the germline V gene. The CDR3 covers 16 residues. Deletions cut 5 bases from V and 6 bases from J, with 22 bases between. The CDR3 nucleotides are TGCGCCAGCAGCGAGGGACCCCGGCGGTCCGTACATGGCTACACCTTC. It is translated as CASSEGPRRSVHGYTF.

The CDR3 nucleotides are TGTGCCAGCAGTTACTCCGGGACGGGGAATGAAAAACTGTTTTTT. As protein: CASSYSGTGNEKLFF. V gene TRBV6-5 combines with J gene TRBJ1-4; TRBD1 might be the D (5 bases). Trimming took off 0 bases at V and 5 bases at J, with 10 bases between the two ends. Germline loops: CDR1 MNHEY, CDR2 SVGAGI. CDR3 length equals 15 residues.

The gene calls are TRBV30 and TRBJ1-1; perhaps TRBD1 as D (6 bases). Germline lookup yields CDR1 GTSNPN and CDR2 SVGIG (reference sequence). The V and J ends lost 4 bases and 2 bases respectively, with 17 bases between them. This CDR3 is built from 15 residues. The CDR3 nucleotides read TGTGCCTGGAACGGGGGCGCGAGTGGAAACACTGAAGCTTTCTTT. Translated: CAWNGGASGNTEAFF. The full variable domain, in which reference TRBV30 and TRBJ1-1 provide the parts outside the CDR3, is SQTIHQWPATLVQPVGSPLSLECTVEGTSNPNLYWYRQAAGRGLQLLFYSVGIGQISSEVPQNLSASRPQDRQFILSSKKLLLSDSGFYLCAWNGGASGNTEAFFGQGTRLTVV.

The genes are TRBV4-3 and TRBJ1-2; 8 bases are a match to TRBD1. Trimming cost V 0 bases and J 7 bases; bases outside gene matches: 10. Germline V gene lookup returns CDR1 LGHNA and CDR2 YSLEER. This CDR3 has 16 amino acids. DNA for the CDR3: TGCGCCAGCAGCCAAGATCGGGCAGGGGGCGCAGGTGGCTACACCTTC. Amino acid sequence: CASSQDRAGGAGGYTF.

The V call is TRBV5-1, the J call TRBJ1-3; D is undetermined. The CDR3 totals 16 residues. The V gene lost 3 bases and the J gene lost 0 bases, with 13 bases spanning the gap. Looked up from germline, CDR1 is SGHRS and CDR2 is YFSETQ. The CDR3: CASSSGRSGSGNTIYF. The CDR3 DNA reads TGCGCCAGCAGCTCCGGACGGAGTGGCTCTGGAAACACCATATATTTT. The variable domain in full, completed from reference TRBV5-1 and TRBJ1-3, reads KAGVTQTPRYLIKTRGQQVTLSCSPISGHRSVSWYQQTPGQGLQFLFEYFSETQRNKGNFPGRFSGRQFSNSRSEMNVSTLELGDSALYLCASSSGRSGSGNTIYFGEGSWLTVV.

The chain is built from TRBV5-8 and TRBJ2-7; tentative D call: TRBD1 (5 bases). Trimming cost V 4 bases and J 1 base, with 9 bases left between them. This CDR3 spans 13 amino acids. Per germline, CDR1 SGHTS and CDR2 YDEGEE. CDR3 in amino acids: CASSTTGSYEQYF. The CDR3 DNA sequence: TGTGCCAGCAGCACCACAGGATCCTACGAGCAGTACTTC.

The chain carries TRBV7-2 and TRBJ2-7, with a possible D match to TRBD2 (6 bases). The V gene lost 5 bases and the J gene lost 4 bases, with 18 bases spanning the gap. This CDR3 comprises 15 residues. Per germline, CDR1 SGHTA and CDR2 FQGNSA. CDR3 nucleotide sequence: TGTGCCAGCAGCCTTCTAGCGAACGAGGTTTACGAGCAGTACTTC. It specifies CASSLLANEVYEQYF.

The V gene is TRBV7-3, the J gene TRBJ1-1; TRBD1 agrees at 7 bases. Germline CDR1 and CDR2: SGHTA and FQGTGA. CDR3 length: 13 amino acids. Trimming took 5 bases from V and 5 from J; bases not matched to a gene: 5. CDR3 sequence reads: CASSIQGDTEAFF. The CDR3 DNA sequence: TGTGCCAGCAGCATCCAGGGGGATACTGAAGCTTTCTTT.